This TCR beta chain was sequenced in a study of vaccination and CD4 T cells after COVID-19. Study context: Two Hispanic individuals were among six male and four female convalescent patients. The post-COVID samples were taken a median approximately 14 weeks after diagnosis, anywhere from 35 to 161. Overall study results and limits: Vaccine-specific clones numbering 304 of 307 showed spike mono-reactivity in convalescent patients.

The germline V gene encodes CDR1 LNHNV and CDR2 YYDKDF (reference sequence). V was clipped by 9 bases and J by 2 bases, with 17 bases between them. The length of the CDR3 is 14 residues. On this clonotype itself: The antigen remains unidentified.

Cultured CD4+ T cell DNA underwent sequencing with the Oncomine TCR Beta short-read assay. From cultured CD4+ T cells, genomic DNA was extracted. Each CDR3 protein is one row after TCRdb ran MiXCR on the PCR reads. The table records about 15,000 distinct CDR3 sequences, roughly 50% of them present only once. Treatment meaning: roughly 11-day PBMC culture with coronavirus spike peptide pools or control peptides (ViraFEST assay). J is TRBJ2-7 and V is TRBV15, with D unresolved. The receptor was isolated from a human donor who had recovered from COVID-19. Sequenced here: CD4+ T cells from blood, cultured in vitro, sampled before SARS-CoV-2 vaccination. CDR3 amino acids: CATEPLLAPYEQYF. The CDR3 DNA sequence: TGTGCCACTGAACCTCTCCTTGCACCCTACGAGCAGTACTTC. The entire variable domain, with the rest obtained from reference TRBV15 and TRBJ2-7, is as follows: DAMVIQNPRYQVTQFGKPVTLSCSQTLNHNVMYWYQQKSSQAPKLLFHYYDKDFNNEADTPDNFQSRRPNTSFCFLDIRSPGLGDTAMYLCATEPLLAPYEQYFGPGTRLTVT.